The 21 T cell receptor beta chains reported below all come from one sample, sequenced in a study of response to subunit inactivated influenza vaccine. In TCRdb, the RT-PCR reads were re-called with MiXCR into one record per CDR3 protein. The data show some 160,000 distinct CDR3 sequences, with roughly 10% seen just once and around 12% held by the top ten. Sequences were derived from non-naive T cells sorted from PBMCs, sampled roughly 47 days after vaccination. These receptors all come from a man between 45 and 60 years old who received an inactivated influenza vaccine.

This clonotype turned up a few times. The chain recombines TRBV20-1 with TRBJ2-5; 8 bases fit TRBD2. Unmatched junction bases numbered 5, after V lost 4 bases and J lost 1 base. This CDR3 is 14 amino acids long. The germline V gene has CDR1 DFQATT and CDR2 SNEGSKA (reference sequence). The CDR3 spells CSAISGTRQETQYF. The DNA for the CDR3 is TGCAGTGCTATTAGCGGGACCCGCCAAGAGACCCAGTACTTC.

This sequence joins TRBV6-1 and TRBJ2-1; the match to TRBD1 covers 8 bases. From germline, CDR1 is MNHNS and CDR2 SASEGT. The CDR3 contains 14 residues. Unmatched junction bases numbered 5, after V lost 6 bases and J lost 4 bases. The CDR3 loop is CASSPGQEYNEQFF. CDR3 bases: TGTGCCAGCAGCCCGGGACAGGAATACAATGAGCAGTTCTTC.

The V and J genes are TRBV18 and TRBJ2-2; D is possibly TRBD1 or TRBD2 (5 bases each). The CDR3 runs 17 residues. V was trimmed by 2 bases and J by 0 bases, leaving 13 bases between them. Per germline, CDR1 KGHSH and CDR2 LQKENI. The CDR3 bases are TGTGCCAGCTCACCAGGGGCCGGGAAGTCGAACACCGGGGAGCTGTTTTTT. Protein product: CASSPGAGKSNTGELFF.

The rearrangement links TRBV19 to TRBJ2-1; perhaps TRBD1 as D (5 bases). V gave up 9 bases and J gave up 3 bases, with 12 bases separating them. Germline CDR1 reads LNHDA; CDR2 reads SQIVND (reference sequence). This CDR3 has 13 residues. CDR3 loop: CASRTQGYNEQFF. The CDR3 nucleotides are TGTGCCAGCCGTACCCAGGGCTACAATGAGCAGTTCTTC. The variable domain in full, with the rest retrieved from reference TRBV19 and TRBJ2-1, is DGGITQSPKYLFRKEGQNVTLSCEQNLNHDAMYWYRQDPGQGLRLIYYSQIVNDFQKGDIAEGYSVSREKKESFPLTVTSAQKNPTAFYLCASRTQGYNEQFFGPGTRLTVL.

V gene TRBV7-2 combines with J gene TRBJ2-5; 7 nucleotides align to TRBD1. CDR1 and CDR2 from the germline V gene are SGHTA and FQGNSA. After removal of 5 bases from V and 0 bases from J, the junction contained 9 bases not matched to a gene. This CDR3 has 16 residues. For the CDR3, the DNA is TGTGCCAGCAGCCCAGGGACAGCCCTGAACCAAGAGACCCAGTACTTC. Translated, it gives CASSPGTALNQETQYF. Looking up the rest from reference TRBV7-2 and TRBJ2-5 gives the full variable domain: GAGVSQSPSNKVTEKGKDVELRCDPISGHTALYWYRQSLGQGLEFLIYFQGNSAPDKSGLPSDRFSAERTGGSVSTLTIQRTQQEDSAVYLCASSPGTALNQETQYFGPGTRLLVL.

The chain combines TRBV7-2 with TRBJ2-7; D remains ambiguous. The CDR3 is 9 residues long. V was shortened by 11 bases and J by 3 bases, with 5 bases between the two germline ends. In germline, CDR1 is SGHTA, CDR2 FQGNSA. CDR3 sequence (DNA): TGTGCCGTAGGCTACGAGCAGTACTTC. It specifies CAVGYEQYF.

The J gene is TRBJ2-3, the V gene TRBV20-1; TRBD2 agrees at 13 bases. CDR1 and CDR2 from the germline V gene are DFQATT and SNEGSKA (reference sequence). The CDR3 extends over 18 amino acids. Germline trimming cut 0 bases from V and 5 bases from J; bases unmatched to any gene: 11. In DNA form, the CDR3 reads TGCAGTGCTAGAGAAAACCGACTAGCGGGGGGCGTCGGAGATACGCAGTATTTT. Translated: CSARENRLAGGVGDTQYF.

V and J are TRBV15 and TRBJ1-5; D not certain. Germline V gene lookup returns CDR1 LNHNV and CDR2 YYDKDF (reference sequence). This CDR3 comprises 15 residues. Between the trimmed V and J ends, which lost 0 bases and 2 bases, there was a span of 8 bases. CDR3 in amino acids: CATSRDIVGNQPQHF. Here the CDR3 DNA reads TGTGCCACCAGCAGAGATATCGTCGGCAATCAGCCCCAGCATTTT.

The chain uses TRBV20-1 and TRBJ1-1; D is undetermined. Trimming pared 0 bases from V and 0 bases from J, leaving 11 bases between. The CDR3 is made up of 15 amino acids. CDR1 is DFQATT, CDR2 SNEGSKA, per germline (reference sequence). CDR3 sequence (DNA): TGCAGTGCTAGAGATAAGGAACAGCTGAACACTGAAGCTTTCTTT. Translated, it gives CSARDKEQLNTEAFF.

J is TRBJ1-4 and V is TRBV6-1; TRBD1 matches 7 bases. J was trimmed by 8 bases and V by 6 bases; bases with no gene match: 9. The CDR3 loop spans 14 amino acids. Germline V gene data show CDR1 as MNHNS and CDR2 as SASEGT. The DNA of the CDR3 is TGTGCCAGCAGGCTAGGGGGCGCAGGAGAAAAACTGTTTTTT. It encodes CASRLGGAGEKLFF.

This clonotype was counted between two and nine times. This chain uses TRBV7-2 with TRBJ2-7; D is uncertain. V was trimmed by 1 base and J by 0 bases, leaving 10 bases between them. Germline CDR1 SGHTA, CDR2 FQGNSA. The CDR3 covers 15 residues. For the CDR3, the DNA is TGTGCCAGCAGCTTAGGGCCCGGGTACTCCTACGAGCAGTACTTC. Translated, it gives CASSLGPGYSYEQYF.

The V and J genes are TRBV4-3 and TRBJ1-4; D ambiguous. V was trimmed by 4 bases and J by 14 bases, leaving 23 bases between them. The CDR3 spans 15 residues. Germline V gene data show CDR1 as LGHNA and CDR2 as YSLEER. The CDR3 nucleotides are TGCGCCAGCAGCCCCGCACCAGACGCTGGTGTAAGGCTGTTTTTT. Translated, it gives CASSPAPDAGVRLFF.

This clonotype was detected only a few times. The CDR3 sequence is CASSPTWANTEAFF. CDR3 in DNA: TGTGCCAGCAGCCCCACGTGGGCGAACACTGAAGCTTTCTTT. The rearrangement joins TRBV5-5 to TRBJ1-1; unclear D gene. The CDR3 is 14 residues long. From germline, CDR1 is SGHKS and CDR2 YYEKEE (reference sequence). V was trimmed by 4 bases and J by 1 base, leaving 11 bases between them.

This clonotype showed up just once. The J gene is TRBJ2-3, the V gene TRBV10-3; D is undetermined. CDR1 is ENHRY and CDR2 is SYGVKD in the germline V gene. V dropped 5 bases and J dropped 1 base, with 10 bases sitting between them. The CDR3 covers 14 residues. CDR3 loop: CAISLKGGTDTQYF. The CDR3 DNA reads as TGTGCCATCAGTTTAAAGGGTGGCACAGATACGCAGTATTTT.

V gene TRBV10-3 combines with J gene TRBJ2-5; no clear D. The V end lost 5 bases, the J end lost 1 base, and 2 bases lay between the germline ends. The CDR3 extends over 11 amino acids. Germline V gene data show CDR1 as ENHRY and CDR2 as SYGVKD. In DNA, the CDR3 is TGTGCCATCAGTCCCCAAGAGACCCAGTACTTC. Translation gives CAISPQETQYF.

This clonotype appeared many times. CDR3 protein: CASSLPPRLAGLTGELFF. DNA for the CDR3: TGTGCCAGCAGCTTACCTCCCAGACTAGCGGGACTCACCGGGGAGCTGTTTTTT. This chain joins TRBV7-9 and TRBJ2-2; 11 bases fit TRBD2. This CDR3 has 18 residues. Trimming took 2 bases from V and 4 from J; bases not matched to a gene: 9. Germline lookup yields CDR1 SEHNR and CDR2 FQNEAQ (reference sequence).

This clonotype was detected only a few times. The rearrangement joins TRBV5-5 to TRBJ2-7, with 10 nucleotides matching TRBD2. Germline V lookup: CDR1 SGHKS, CDR2 YYEKEE (reference sequence). This CDR3 contains 16 residues. Trimming removed 2 bases from V and 3 bases from J; junction bases left unmatched: 8. CDR3 sequence: CASSLVAGGVSYEQYF. The CDR3 DNA follows: TGTGCCAGCAGCTTAGTAGCGGGAGGTGTTAGCTACGAGCAGTACTTC.

The chain is built from TRBV7-9 and TRBJ2-5, with D unresolved. The CDR3 extends over 11 amino acids. V was trimmed by 7 bases and J by 3 bases, leaving 6 bases between them. CDR1 and CDR2 (germline): SEHNR, FQNEAQ (reference sequence). The CDR3 region is CASTDKETQYF. Here the CDR3 DNA reads TGTGCCAGCACCGATAAAGAGACCCAGTACTTC.

This clonotype occurred a few times. V and J are TRBV7-2 and TRBJ2-4, with 7 bases that match TRBD1. The junction had 9 bases not matched to a gene; V was cut back by 1 base and J by 6 bases. The V gene's germline CDR1 is SGHTA and CDR2 FQGNSA. The CDR3 covers 16 residues. The CDR3: CASSLDRDSRANIQYF. The CDR3 DNA is TGTGCCAGCAGCTTAGACCGGGACAGTAGGGCAAACATTCAGTACTTC.

This rearrangement joins TRBV20-1 to TRBJ2-3; TRBD2 matches 9 bases. Trimming at V came to 6 bases and at J to 0 bases, leaving 4 bases not matched to a gene. The CDR3 is 14 amino acids. Germline values: CDR1 DFQATT, CDR2 SNEGSKA (reference sequence). In DNA form, the CDR3 reads TGCAGTGCCAAACTAGCGGGTAGCACAGATACGCAGTATTTT. It yields the protein CSAKLAGSTDTQYF.

This clonotype was seen a handful of times. The gene calls are TRBV20-1 and TRBJ2-3; 7 nucleotides align to TRBD1. Germline V CDR1 and CDR2: DFQATT, SNEGSKA (reference sequence). The CDR3 totals 19 residues. V lost 0 bases, J lost 2 bases, and 17 bases stayed unmatched. CDR3 bases: TGCAGTGCTAGAGATCTTCAGGACAGGAAGGAAACTAACACAGATACGCAGTATTTT. It is translated as CSARDLQDRKETNTDTQYF.